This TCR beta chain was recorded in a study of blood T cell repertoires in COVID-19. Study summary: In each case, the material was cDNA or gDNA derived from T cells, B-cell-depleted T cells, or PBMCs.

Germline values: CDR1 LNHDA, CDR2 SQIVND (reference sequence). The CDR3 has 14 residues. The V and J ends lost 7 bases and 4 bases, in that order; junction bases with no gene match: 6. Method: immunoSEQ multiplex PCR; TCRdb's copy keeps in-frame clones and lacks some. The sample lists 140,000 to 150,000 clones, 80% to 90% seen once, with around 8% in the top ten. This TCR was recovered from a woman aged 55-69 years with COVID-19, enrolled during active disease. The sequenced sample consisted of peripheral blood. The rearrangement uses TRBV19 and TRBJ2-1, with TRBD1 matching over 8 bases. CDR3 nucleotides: TGTGCCAGTATTTCCCAGGGGGCGTACAATGAGCAGTTCTTC. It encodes CASISQGAYNEQFF.